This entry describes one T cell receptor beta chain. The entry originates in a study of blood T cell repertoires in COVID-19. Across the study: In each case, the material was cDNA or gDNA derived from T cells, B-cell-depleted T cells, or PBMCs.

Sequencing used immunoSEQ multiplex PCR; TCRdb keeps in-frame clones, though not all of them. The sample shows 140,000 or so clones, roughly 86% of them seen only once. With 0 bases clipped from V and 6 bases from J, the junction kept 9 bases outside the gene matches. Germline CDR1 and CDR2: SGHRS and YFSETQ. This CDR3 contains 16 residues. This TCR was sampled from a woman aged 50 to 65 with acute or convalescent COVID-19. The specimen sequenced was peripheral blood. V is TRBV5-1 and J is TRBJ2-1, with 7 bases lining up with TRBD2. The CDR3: CASSLEGRGSLNEQFF. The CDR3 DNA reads TGCGCCAGCAGCTTGGAGGGGCGGGGGAGTCTCAATGAGCAGTTCTTC.